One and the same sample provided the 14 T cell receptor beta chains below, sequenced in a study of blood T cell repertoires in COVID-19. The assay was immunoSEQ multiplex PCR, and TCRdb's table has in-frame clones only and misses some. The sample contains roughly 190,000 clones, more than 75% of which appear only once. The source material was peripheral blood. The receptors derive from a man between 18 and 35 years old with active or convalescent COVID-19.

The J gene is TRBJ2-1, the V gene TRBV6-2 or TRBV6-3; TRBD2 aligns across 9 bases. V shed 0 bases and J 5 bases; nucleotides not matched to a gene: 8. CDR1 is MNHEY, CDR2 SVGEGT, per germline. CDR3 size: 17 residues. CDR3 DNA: TGTGCCAGCAGTTACTCGATACGAGCGGGGGGCGACAATGAGCAGTTCTTC. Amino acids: CASSYSIRAGGDNEQFF.

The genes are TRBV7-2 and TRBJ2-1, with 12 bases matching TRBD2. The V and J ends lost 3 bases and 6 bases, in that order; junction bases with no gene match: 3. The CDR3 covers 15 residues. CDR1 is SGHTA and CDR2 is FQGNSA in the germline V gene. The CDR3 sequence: CASSFLAGGVNEQFF. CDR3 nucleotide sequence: TGTGCCAGCAGCTTCCTAGCGGGAGGGGTCAATGAGCAGTTCTTC. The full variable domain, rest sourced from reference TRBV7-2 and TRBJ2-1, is GAGVSQSPSNKVTEKGKDVELRCDPISGHTALYWYRQSLGQGLEFLIYFQGNSAPDKSGLPSDRFSAERTGGSVSTLTIQRTQQEDSAVYLCASSFLAGGVNEQFFGPGTRLTVL.

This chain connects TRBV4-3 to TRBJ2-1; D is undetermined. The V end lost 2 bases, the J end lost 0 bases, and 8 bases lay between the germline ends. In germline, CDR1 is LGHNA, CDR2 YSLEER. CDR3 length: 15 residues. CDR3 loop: CASSQYRSSYNEQFF. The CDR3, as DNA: TGCGCCAGCAGCCAATACAGATCCTCCTACAATGAGCAGTTCTTC.

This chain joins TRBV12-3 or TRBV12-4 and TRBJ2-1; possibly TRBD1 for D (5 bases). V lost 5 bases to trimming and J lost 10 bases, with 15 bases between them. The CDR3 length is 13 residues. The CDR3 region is CASSPTRWGEQFF. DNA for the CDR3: TGTGCCAGCAGTCCGACGAGGTGGGGCGAGCAGTTCTTC.

CDR3 in amino acids: CASSLVSEETQYF. The CDR3 DNA is TGTGCCAGCAGCTTGGTGTCTGAGGAGACCCAGTACTTC. This sequence joins TRBV13 and TRBJ2-5, with D hard to call. V shed 3 bases and J shed 5 bases, with 10 bases lying between them. Per germline, CDR1 PRHDT and CDR2 FYEKMQ (reference sequence). The CDR3 contains 13 residues.

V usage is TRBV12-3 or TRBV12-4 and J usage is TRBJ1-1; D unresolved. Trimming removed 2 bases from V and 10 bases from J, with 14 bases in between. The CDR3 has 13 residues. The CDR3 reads CASSLNRIGGAFF. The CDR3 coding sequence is TGTGCCAGCAGTTTAAACAGAATCGGTGGAGCTTTCTTT.

CDR3 protein: CSASFFGAGVIIEQYF. The CDR3 region has the DNA TGCAGTGCTAGTTTTTTCGGAGCGGGAGTTATCATCGAGCAGTACTTC. The gene calls are TRBV20-1 and TRBJ2-7; 8 nucleotides match TRBD2. V lost 3 bases, J lost 6 bases, and 16 bases stayed unmatched. Germline CDR1 reads DFQATT; CDR2 reads SNEGSKA (reference sequence). CDR3 length equals 16 residues.

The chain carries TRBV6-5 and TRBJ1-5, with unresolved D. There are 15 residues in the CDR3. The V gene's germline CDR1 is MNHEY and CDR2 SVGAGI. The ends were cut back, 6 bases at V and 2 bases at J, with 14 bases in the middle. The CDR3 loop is CASRSCRNCNQPQHF. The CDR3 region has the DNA TGTGCCAGCAGGTCCTGCAGGAACTGCAATCAGCCCCAGCATTTT.

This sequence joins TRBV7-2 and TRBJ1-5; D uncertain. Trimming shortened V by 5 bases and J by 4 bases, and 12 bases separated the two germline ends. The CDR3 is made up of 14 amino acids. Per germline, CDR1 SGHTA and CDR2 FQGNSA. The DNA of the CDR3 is TGTGCCAGCAGCCTCAGAGGTCCTAATCAGCCCCAGCATTTT. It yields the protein CASSLRGPNQPQHF.

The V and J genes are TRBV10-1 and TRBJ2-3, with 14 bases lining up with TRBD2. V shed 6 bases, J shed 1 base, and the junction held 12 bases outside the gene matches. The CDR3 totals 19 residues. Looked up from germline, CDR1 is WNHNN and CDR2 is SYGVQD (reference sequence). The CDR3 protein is CASSPTGTSGGTRTDTQYF. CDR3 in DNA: TGCGCCAGCAGCCCCACCGGGACTAGCGGGGGAACACGCACAGATACGCAGTATTTT.

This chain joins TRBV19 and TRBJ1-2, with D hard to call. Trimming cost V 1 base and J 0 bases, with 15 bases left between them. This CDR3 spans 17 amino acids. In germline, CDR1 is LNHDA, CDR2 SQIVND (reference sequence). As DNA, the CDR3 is TGTGCCAGTAGTATAGGGTCGCGGGCAGGCCCTAACTATGGCTACACCTTC. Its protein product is CASSIGSRAGPNYGYTF.

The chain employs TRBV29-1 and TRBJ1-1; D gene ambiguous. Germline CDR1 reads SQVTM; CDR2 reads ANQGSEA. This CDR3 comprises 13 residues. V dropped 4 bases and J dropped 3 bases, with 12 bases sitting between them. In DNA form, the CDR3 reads TGCAGCGTTGGGGTTCGACACGACACTGAAGCTTTCTTT. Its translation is CSVGVRHDTEAFF.

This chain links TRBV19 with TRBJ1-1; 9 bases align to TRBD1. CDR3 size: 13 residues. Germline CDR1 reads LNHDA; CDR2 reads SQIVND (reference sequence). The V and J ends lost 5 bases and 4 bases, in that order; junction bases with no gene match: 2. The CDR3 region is CASSVQGATEAFF. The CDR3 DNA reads TGTGCCAGTAGTGTACAGGGGGCCACTGAAGCTTTCTTT.

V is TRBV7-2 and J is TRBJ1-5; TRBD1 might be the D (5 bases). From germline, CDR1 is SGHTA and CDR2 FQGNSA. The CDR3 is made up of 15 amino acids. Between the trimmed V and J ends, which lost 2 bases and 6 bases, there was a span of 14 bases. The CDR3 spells CASSLRQGKSQPQHF. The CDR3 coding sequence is TGTGCCAGCAGCTTACGGCAGGGTAAAAGTCAGCCCCAGCATTTT.